The present T cell receptor beta chain was sequenced within a study of blood T cell repertoires in COVID-19 (dated by TCRdb to 2018 to 2020). About the full investigation: The collaborator samples originated in the United States, Italy and Spain and spanned the acute and convalescent phases of COVID-19. The material from the prospective study consisted of cDNA or gDNA derived from T cells, B-cell-depleted T cells, or PBMCs. The dataset comprised deeply sampled blood TCRbeta repertoires from subjects exposed to, actively infected with, or recovered from COVID-19. The repertoires were released in a freely available public database meant as a resource for research on the immune response to SARS-CoV-2. The samples were drawn from the first 160 participants of the ongoing ImmuneRACE study and from 950 to 1,500 subjects provided by 6 global collaborators. Sample metadata almost always included a de-identified subject ID, COVID-19 status, age in years and sex. HLA class I and class II types, where available, came from metadata supplied by the sample provider rather than from assay-based typing.

TCRbeta CDR3 regions were amplified from genomic DNA by means of the immunoSEQ Assay, a bias-controlled multiplex PCR. Per the source publication's procedure: Nucleated cell counts per sample were estimated from amplification of reference gene primers within the assay. To quantify the absolute abundance of each unique TCRbeta CDR3 rearrangement, sequence reads were collapsed and filtered. For each sample, productive Simpson clonality was calculated as the square root of Simpson's diversity index across productive rearrangements. As stored in TCRdb, this immuneACCESS dataset retains in-frame rearrangements with V and J assigned. A fraction of the clones does not appear; measured against another copy, unresolved V genes explain less than half of the discrepancy, and the remainder lacks a known reason. Clonal size and the V and J genes are those of that table, whereas D and trimming came from the DNA. The sample records fewer than 85,000 clones, 80% to 90% of which are singletons. Over 15% of the sample goes to the ten largest clones.

The CDR1 and CDR2 encoded by the germline V gene are MNHEY and SVGEGT. The CDR3 goes from the cysteine to the phenylalanine over 15 residues. The only DNA kept is the CDR3, 45 bases in frame from the first base. V is pared back by 3 bases and J by 7 bases, with 16 bases lying between the germline termini. Details on this clone: Its antigen remains unidentified. No much larger clone exists at a distance of one base, and base qualities are not known.

Results the study describes overall, beyond this receptor: How much clinical and demographic metadata was included differed by source and by participant, and the metadata was provided uncurated.

Collaborating institutions collected whole blood in K2EDTA tubes following their own protocols. For TCRbeta analysis, collaborators shipped samples as frozen whole blood, isolated PBMCs, or DNA extracted from either of those sample types. This chain joins TRBV6-2 or TRBV6-3 to TRBJ2-1; TRBD2 is a possible D gene, resting on 5 matching bases. Sequencing input: peripheral blood. The TCR sequence derives from a woman in her sixties with acute or convalescent COVID-19. At the DNA level, the sequence is TGTGCCAGCAGTTATATCTCGGACTTATGGAATGAGCAGTTCTTC. Translated, it gives CASSYISDLWNEQFF.